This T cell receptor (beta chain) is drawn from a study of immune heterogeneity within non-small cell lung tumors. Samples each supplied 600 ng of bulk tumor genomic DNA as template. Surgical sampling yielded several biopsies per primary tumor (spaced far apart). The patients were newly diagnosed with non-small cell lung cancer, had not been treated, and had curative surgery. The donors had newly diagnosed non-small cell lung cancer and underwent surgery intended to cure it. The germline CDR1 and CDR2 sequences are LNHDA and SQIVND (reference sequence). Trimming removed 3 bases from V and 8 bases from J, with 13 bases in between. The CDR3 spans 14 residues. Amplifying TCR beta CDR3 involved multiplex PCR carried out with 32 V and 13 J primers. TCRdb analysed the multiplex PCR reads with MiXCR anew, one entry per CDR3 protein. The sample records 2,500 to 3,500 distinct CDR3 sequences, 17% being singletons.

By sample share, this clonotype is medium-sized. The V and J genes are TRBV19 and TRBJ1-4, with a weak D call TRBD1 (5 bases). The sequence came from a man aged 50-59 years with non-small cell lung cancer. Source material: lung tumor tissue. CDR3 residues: CASSMLGASEKLFF. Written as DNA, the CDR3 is TGTGCCAGTAGTATGTTAGGGGCAAGCGAAAAACTGTTTTTT.